The clone carrying this TCR beta chain was seen at least ten times. No antigen is known for it. This CDR3 comprises 14 residues. Looked up from germline, CDR1 is KGHSH and CDR2 is LQKENI. The ends lost 3 bases at V and 8 bases at J; junction bases unmatched: 8. Using its own MiXCR run on the 5' RACE reads, TCRdb lists one record per CDR3 protein. The sample yields 55,000 or so distinct CDR3 sequences, 3% to 4.5% seen once. The data originate from a study of neurological immune-mediated disorders. Study-level results: Among 34 multiple sclerosis patients, phylogenetic grouping put the repertoires of 18 into a single related-CDR3 cluster, a possible signature. HTLV-1-associated myelopathy displayed the greatest TCR clonal expansion, and multiple sclerosis exhibited the smallest, lower than that of healthy controls.

The receptor was isolated from a woman in her forties with multiple sclerosis. The sample comprised CD4+ T cells from blood. The V gene is TRBV18, the J gene TRBJ1-2, with 8 bases that match TRBD1. The CDR3 loop is CASSPDREGYGYTF. Here the CDR3 DNA reads TGTGCCAGCTCACCGGACAGGGAGGGTTACGGCTACACCTTC.